These 13 T cell receptor beta chains were all obtained from the same sample, sequenced in a study of shared clonotypes between healthy human individuals. TCRdb's table, derived via immunoSEQ multiplex PCR, lists solely in-frame clones and lacks some. The sample records around 2.3 million clones, roughly 95% being singletons. The sequenced sample was naive CD4+ T cells sorted from blood. Subset meaning: CD45RA+ positively selected. These receptor sequences come from a man younger than 30 in good health.

This chain links TRBV5-5 with TRBJ2-7, with TRBD2 matching 14 bases. V lost 4 bases to trimming and J lost 0 bases; unmatched junction nucleotides: 9. Germline loops: CDR1 SGHKS, CDR2 YYEKEE (reference sequence). The CDR3 covers 18 residues. The CDR3 sequence: CASSPGLAGGPNSYEQYF. The CDR3, as DNA: TGTGCCAGCAGCCCTGGACTAGCGGGAGGACCAAACTCCTACGAGCAGTACTTC.

The V and J genes are TRBV2 and TRBJ1-5, with no clear D. V was cut by 3 bases and J by 3 bases, with 21 bases left in between. Per the germline V gene, CDR1 is SNHLY and CDR2 is FYNNEI. This CDR3 region has 18 residues. For the CDR3, the DNA is TGTGCCAGCAGTGAGTCTTGGGAGGGCGGGATGGACAATCAGCCCCAGCATTTT. Its protein is CASSESWEGGMDNQPQHF.

The rearrangement links TRBV7-6 to TRBJ2-7, with D unresolved. CDR3 length: 16 residues. CDR1 is SGHVS, CDR2 FNYEAQ, per germline. Between the trimmed V and J ends, which lost 0 bases and 0 bases, there was a span of 12 bases. CDR3 loop: CASSLADVPYSYEQYF. The CDR3 coding sequence is TGTGCCAGCAGCTTAGCGGACGTACCCTACTCCTACGAGCAGTACTTC.

The CDR3 nucleotides read TGTGCCAGCACCGCAAGGCTGGGAGGGGAGACCCAGTACTTC. As protein: CASTARLGGETQYF. This chain connects TRBV28 to TRBJ2-5; 7 nucleotides agree with TRBD2. CDR3 length equals 14 residues. Trimming at V came to 7 bases and at J to 5 bases, leaving 10 bases not matched to a gene. CDR1 and CDR2 from the germline V gene are MDHEN and SYDVKM.

The V gene is TRBV4-1, the J gene TRBJ2-7; D might be TRBD2 (7 bases). Trimming removed 2 bases at V and 5 bases at J, with 19 bases between. The CDR3 runs 16 residues. CDR1 MGHRA and CDR2 YSYEKL come from the germline V gene. Written as DNA, the CDR3 is TGCGCCAGCAGCCAACCGAGGGGGGGTTTGGAGAACGAGCAGTACTTC. Translated, it gives CASSQPRGGLENEQYF.

CDR3 sequence: CASSAGGLGETQYF. For the CDR3, the DNA is TGCGCCAGCTCAGCGGGGGGACTGGGAGAGACCCAGTACTTC. The rearrangement links TRBV10-1 to TRBJ2-5, with TRBD2 identical over 9 bases. V lost 8 bases and J lost 4; bases outside the gene matches: 8. Germline V lookup: CDR1 WNHNN, CDR2 SYGVQD (reference sequence). The CDR3 is 14 residues long.

Regarding this clone: A much larger clone differs from this one at a single base, so this may be a read error. The chain has TRBV5-1 and TRBJ1-1, with 8 bases fitting TRBD1. The CDR3 consists of 14 residues. CDR1 is SGHRS and CDR2 is YFSETQ in the germline V gene. V shed 2 bases and J 1 base; nucleotides not matched to a gene: 1. CDR3 nucleotides: TGCGCCAGCAGCTTTGGACAGGGGAACACTGAAGCTTTCTTT. Translating it yields CASSFGQGNTEAFF.

CDR3 sequence reads: CASSFEAGGRSYGYTF. DNA for the CDR3: TGTGCCAGCAGCTTTGAGGCAGGGGGCAGGAGCTATGGCTACACCTTC. The V and J genes are TRBV5-4 and TRBJ1-2; TRBD1 matches 8 bases. The ends lost 2 bases at V and 4 bases at J; junction bases unmatched: 10. Germline V gene sequence: CDR1 SGHNT, CDR2 YYREEE (reference sequence). The CDR3 runs 16 residues.

The chain recombines TRBV11-2 with TRBJ1-1; 9 nucleotides line up with TRBD1. Trimming took 5 bases from V and 10 from J; bases not matched to a gene: 8. Germline lookup yields CDR1 SGHAT and CDR2 FQNNGV. The CDR3 runs 13 residues. The CDR3 spells CASSPDRGIGAFF. In DNA form, the CDR3 reads TGTGCCAGCAGCCCGGACAGGGGAATCGGAGCTTTCTTT.

V is TRBV6-6 and J is TRBJ2-1; 14 nucleotides match TRBD2. The V gene's germline CDR1 is MNHNY and CDR2 SVGAGI (reference sequence). The CDR3 runs to 16 residues. The V segment lost 6 bases and the J segment 2 bases; nucleotides outside the gene matches: 3. The CDR3 nucleotides read TGTGCCAGCAGCTGGACTAGCGGGGGGACCTACAATGAGCAGTTCTTC. It yields the protein CASSWTSGGTYNEQFF.

The chain combines TRBV5-4 with TRBJ2-3, with 10 nucleotides matching TRBD2. The CDR3 sequence is 16 residues long. Germline values: CDR1 SGHNT, CDR2 YYREEE (reference sequence). After removal of 4 bases from V and 4 bases from J, the junction contained 9 bases not matched to a gene. In nucleotides, the CDR3 is TGTGCCAGCAGCCCCGGGGGGCTAGCGGGGGCAGATACGCAGTATTTT. Protein: CASSPGGLAGADTQYF.

The rearrangement uses TRBV9 and TRBJ1-2; D unresolved. V was cut by 0 bases and J by 0 bases, with 9 bases left in between. The CDR3 totals 15 residues. CDR1 and CDR2 (germline): SGDLS, YYNGEE. The CDR3 coding sequence is TGTGCCAGCAGCGTAGGAAGGAACCCTAACTATGGCTACACCTTC. Its protein product is CASSVGRNPNYGYTF.

The chain joins TRBV10-3 to TRBJ1-1; D uncertain. The CDR3 runs 17 residues. The V end lost 3 bases, the J end lost 1 base, and 18 bases lay between the germline ends. The V gene's germline CDR1 is ENHRY and CDR2 SYGVKD. The CDR3 nucleotides are TGTGCCATCAGTGAAGTCGGGCGATCTACTGGGAACACTGAAGCTTTCTTT. Its protein is CAISEVGRSTGNTEAFF.